This entry is about one T cell receptor (beta chain). The sample originates from a study of T cell responses to AZD1222 COVID-19 vaccine. The V and J ends lost 6 bases and 4 bases, in that order; junction bases with no gene match: 7. The CDR3 runs to 15 residues. The germline V gene has CDR1 SGHTA and CDR2 FQGNSA. Assay: immunoSEQ multiplex PCR; the TCRdb copy retains only in-frame clones and omits some. The sample records some 120,000 clones, 88% being singletons. Sample: peripheral blood, taken on day 0 of AZD1222 vaccination. This chain joins TRBV7-2 and TRBJ1-1; the match to TRBD1 covers 11 bases. This TCR was sampled from an adult in good health. CDR3 protein: CASSYKGTGGTEAFF. In DNA, the CDR3 is TGTGCCAGCAGTTACAAAGGGACAGGGGGCACTGAAGCTTTCTTT.